Below, 30 T cell receptor beta chains from the same sample are listed, as sequenced in a study of blood T cell repertoires in COVID-19. Produced via immunoSEQ multiplex PCR; TCRdb's table is partial and in-frame only. Of some 190,000 clones listed, 82% are singletons. The sequenced sample was peripheral blood. All receptors come from an older woman with COVID-19, enrolled during active disease.

A remark on this clone: The germline gene is not matched at one end of the junction; a read error may be the cause. This chain links TRBV9 with TRBJ2-2, with 10 bases matching TRBD2. The CDR3 runs 15 residues. In germline, CDR1 is SGDLS, CDR2 YYNGEE. Here the CDR3 reads CAGSARTSGTGELFF. The CDR3 DNA reads TGTGCCGGCAGCGCCCGGACTAGCGGAACCGGGGAGCTGTTTTTT.

The J gene is TRBJ2-2, the V gene TRBV5-4; D might be TRBD2 (6 bases). Trimming removed 1 base from V and 2 bases from J, with 9 bases in between. The germline CDR1 and CDR2 sequences are SGHNT and YYREEE (reference sequence). This CDR3 region has 15 residues. The CDR3, as DNA: TGTGCCAGCAGCTTGCGACTAGGCAACACCGGGGAGCTGTTTTTT. Its protein is CASSLRLGNTGELFF.

The rearrangement uses TRBV6-5 and TRBJ1-1; D may be TRBD1 (5 bases). The germline V gene has CDR1 MNHEY and CDR2 SVGAGI. The CDR3 consists of 13 residues. V gave up 6 bases and J gave up 4 bases, with 12 bases separating them. The DNA of the CDR3 is TGTGCCAGCAGCTCAGGGTTGCCCACTGAAGCTTTCTTT. The encoded protein is CASSSGLPTEAFF.

The chain joins TRBV12-3 or TRBV12-4 to TRBJ2-3, with 7 bases that match TRBD2. The V and J ends lost 7 bases and 9 bases, in that order; junction bases with no gene match: 7. CDR3 length: 12 amino acids. Written as DNA, the CDR3 is TGTGCCAGCACCCTACCCGGGGGGACGCAGTATTTT. It encodes CASTLPGGTQYF.

The chain combines TRBV2 with TRBJ1-2; D may be TRBD1 (5 bases). The CDR3 extends over 12 amino acids. The V end was cut by 1 base, the J end by 6 bases, with 6 bases between. The germline CDR1 and CDR2 sequences are SNHLY and FYNNEI. CDR3 bases: TGTGCCAGCAGTGAAGGGGGGGATGGCTACACCTTC. Translating it yields CASSEGGDGYTF.

V gene TRBV11-2 combines with J gene TRBJ1-5; TRBD1 agrees at 8 bases. V gave up 0 bases and J gave up 0 bases; unmatched junction bases: 4. There are 17 residues in the CDR3. CDR1 SGHAT and CDR2 FQNNGV come from the germline V gene. DNA for the CDR3: TGTGCCAGCAGCTTAGATTTCGGGACAGGTAGCAATCAGCCCCAGCATTTT. It codes for CASSLDFGTGSNQPQHF.

The chain couples TRBV10-3 to TRBJ1-5, with 7 bases matching TRBD1. Germline lookup yields CDR1 ENHRY and CDR2 SYGVKD. V lost 0 bases and J lost 4; bases outside the gene matches: 3. The CDR3 is 15 amino acids. In nucleotides, the CDR3 is TGTGCCATCAGTGAGTCTAGGGACAGTAATCAGCCCCAGCATTTT. Translated: CAISESRDSNQPQHF.

This clone was recorded once. This rearrangement joins TRBV15 to TRBJ2-1; TRBD2 aligns across 10 bases. Germline V gives CDR1 LNHNV, CDR2 YYDKDF (reference sequence). With 6 bases clipped from V and 2 bases from J, the junction kept 4 bases outside the gene matches. The CDR3 has 15 amino acids. CDR3 sequence (DNA): TGTGCCACCAGAGGAAGCGGGGGGGCCTACAATGAGCAGTTCTTC. This translates into CATRGSGGAYNEQFF.

The genes are TRBV7-9 and TRBJ1-1, with D hard to call. This CDR3 spans 13 amino acids. V gave up 1 base and J gave up 1 base, with 4 bases separating them. In germline, CDR1 is SEHNR, CDR2 FQNEAQ (reference sequence). The CDR3 region has the DNA TGTGCCAGCAGCTTAGGGAGGAACACTGAAGCTTTCTTT. Protein product: CASSLGRNTEAFF.

This rearrangement joins TRBV15 to TRBJ1-6; TRBD1 matches at 10 bases. V shed 0 bases, J shed 7 bases, and the junction held 3 bases outside the gene matches. The V gene's germline CDR1 is LNHNV and CDR2 YYDKDF (reference sequence). The CDR3 has 16 amino acids. CDR3 loop: CATSRDRTGGNSPLHF. The DNA of the CDR3 is TGTGCCACCAGCAGAGACCGGACAGGGGGGAATTCACCCCTCCACTTT.

The chain couples TRBV29-1 to TRBJ1-4; 7 nucleotides match TRBD1. The germline V gene encodes CDR1 SQVTM and CDR2 ANQGSEA. CDR3 length: 14 amino acids. Trimming at V came to 5 bases and at J to 1 base, leaving 4 bases not matched to a gene. This chain's CDR3 is CSVNPGGTNEKLFF. CDR3 DNA: TGCAGCGTTAACCCAGGGGGAACTAATGAAAAACTGTTTTTT.

The chain couples TRBV3-1 (or the pseudogene TRBV3-2) to TRBJ2-4; the D gene is possibly TRBD1 (6 bases). The CDR3 has 14 residues. Trimming left V 4 bases short and J 8 bases short, with 15 bases between. In germline, CDR1 is LGHDT, CDR2 YNNKEL (reference sequence). CDR3 DNA: TGTGCCAGCAGCCCATACAGGGATAGGGACATTCAGTACTTC. Residues: CASSPYRDRDIQYF.

V and J are TRBV5-8 and TRBJ2-2, with 13 bases aligning to TRBD2. V lost 4 bases, J lost 1 base, and 7 bases stayed unmatched. The CDR3 consists of 18 residues. CDR1 SGHTS and CDR2 YDEGEE come from the germline V gene. The DNA of the CDR3 is TGTGCCAGCAGCCCCGGACTAGCGGGAGTCCTGAACACCGGGGAGCTGTTTTTT. Translation: CASSPGLAGVLNTGELFF.

J is TRBJ2-1 and V is TRBV5-1; D is possibly TRBD2 (5 bases). There are 13 residues in the CDR3. The germline gives CDR1 SGHRS, CDR2 YFSETQ. The CDR3 DNA follows: TGCGCTTCGAGAGGGATCACGGGTGATGAGCAGTTCTTC. Its protein is CASRGITGDEQFF.

This chain joins TRBV6-2 or TRBV6-3 and TRBJ1-3; maybe TRBD1 (6 bases). V shed 2 bases and J shed 3 bases, with 11 bases lying between them. Germline V lookup: CDR1 MNHEY, CDR2 SVGEGT. The CDR3 is made up of 15 amino acids. The CDR3 DNA sequence: TGTGCCAGCAGTTACGGGCAGGGGCTTGGAAACACCATATATTTT. This gives the protein CASSYGQGLGNTIYF.

The chain links TRBV28 to TRBJ2-2; 8 nucleotides align to TRBD2. Trimming at V came to 2 bases and at J to 4 bases, leaving 3 bases not matched to a gene. Germline lookup yields CDR1 MDHEN and CDR2 SYDVKM. The CDR3 is made up of 15 amino acids. The CDR3 DNA is TGTGCCAGCAGTTTAATGGCGGGGGGCACCGGGGAGCTGTTTTTT. The encoded protein is CASSLMAGGTGELFF.

This chain links TRBV3-1 (or the pseudogene TRBV3-2) with TRBJ1-4; 7 nucleotides line up with TRBD1. J was trimmed by 4 bases and V by 4 bases; bases with no gene match: 6. This CDR3 region has 15 residues. Germline lookup yields CDR1 LGHDT and CDR2 YNNKEL (reference sequence). The CDR3 here is CASSRRQGGNEKLFF. The CDR3 coding sequence is TGTGCCAGCAGCCGACGACAGGGTGGTAATGAAAAACTGTTTTTT.

The rearrangement joins TRBV2 to TRBJ1-6, with TRBD1 matching 7 bases. With 5 bases clipped from V and 9 bases from J, the junction kept 13 bases outside the gene matches. Germline assignment: CDR1 SNHLY and CDR2 FYNNEI. The CDR3 loop spans 16 amino acids. CDR3 coding DNA: TGTGCCAGCAGTCCCCTTCCGGGACAGCGACTTTCACCCCTCCACTTT. Translation: CASSPLPGQRLSPLHF.

A single count supports this clone. The V gene is TRBV12-3 or TRBV12-4, the J gene TRBJ2-2; no definite D call. Trimming cost V 6 bases and J 3 bases, with 8 bases left between them. This CDR3 spans 13 amino acids. CDR3 amino acids: CASSPQYTGELFF. DNA for the CDR3: TGTGCCAGCAGCCCTCAGTACACCGGGGAGCTGTTTTTT.

The DNA of the CDR3 is TGTGCCAGCAGCTTCATTGTGGAGGGGTACACTGAAGCTTTCTTT. Residues: CASSFIVEGYTEAFF. The rearrangement uses TRBV9 and TRBJ1-1; D may be TRBD1 (5 bases). Germline V gene data show CDR1 as SGDLS and CDR2 as YYNGEE. This CDR3 comprises 15 residues. V lost 4 bases and J lost 3, with 16 bases in between.

The rearrangement links TRBV11-1 to TRBJ2-1, with 7 nucleotides matching TRBD1. Germline-derived CDR1 and CDR2 are SGHAT and FQDESV (reference sequence). J lost 6 bases, V lost 5 bases, and 10 bases had no gene match. This CDR3 has 15 amino acids. CDR3 bases: TGTGCCAGCAGCCCGACGACAGGGAAGGGCAATGAGCAGTTCTTC. Translating it yields CASSPTTGKGNEQFF. Full variable domain (outside the CDR3, taken from reference TRBV11-1 and TRBJ2-1): EAEVAQSPRYKITEKSQAVAFWCDPISGHATLYWYRQILGQGPELLVQFQDESVVDDSQLPKDRFSAERLKGVDSTLKIQPAELGDSAMYLCASSPTTGKGNEQFFGPGTRLTVL.

This chain connects TRBV6-6 to TRBJ2-1; the match to TRBD2 covers 9 bases. The CDR3 has 15 residues. V gave up 7 bases and J gave up 10 bases; unmatched junction bases: 14. Germline loops: CDR1 MNHNY, CDR2 SVGAGI (reference sequence). This CDR3 is CASTYSGGRANEQFF. The CDR3 nucleotides are TGTGCCAGCACCTACAGCGGCGGGAGGGCGAACGAGCAGTTCTTC.

The chain is built from TRBV5-1 and TRBJ2-3, with 9 nucleotides matching TRBD2. Trimming removed 6 bases from V and 0 bases from J; junction bases left unmatched: 8. The germline gives CDR1 SGHRS, CDR2 YFSETQ. The CDR3 extends over 16 amino acids. The CDR3 coding sequence is TGCGCCAGCACAGAGCGGGGGGCTCCTAGCACAGATACGCAGTATTTT. The encoded protein is CASTERGAPSTDTQYF.

V and J are TRBV5-4 and TRBJ1-1; D is perhaps TRBD1 (5 bases). With 0 bases removed from V and 2 bases from J, the gap between germline ends came to 8 bases. The CDR3 length is 14 residues. Germline-derived CDR1 and CDR2 are SGHNT and YYREEE (reference sequence). The DNA of the CDR3 is TGTGCCAGCAGCTTGGGACAGATTAACACTGAAGCTTTCTTT. Protein product: CASSLGQINTEAFF.

The gene calls are TRBV11-3 and TRBJ2-1, with 10 bases fitting TRBD1. This CDR3 contains 16 residues. Germline V gene lookup returns CDR1 SGHNT and CDR2 YENEEA. Losses at the gene ends were 4 bases for V and 5 bases for J; bases not matched to a gene: 8. CDR3 bases: TGTGCCAGCAGCTCCGCACCGGGACAGGGGAACAATGAGCAGTTCTTC. This sequence encodes CASSSAPGQGNNEQFF.

The chain has TRBV3-1 (or the pseudogene TRBV3-2) and TRBJ1-6; D is undetermined. The germline CDR1 and CDR2 sequences are LGHDT and YNNKEL (reference sequence). Trimming took 0 bases from V and 10 from J, leaving 16 bases between them. This CDR3 contains 16 residues. The DNA for the CDR3 is TGTGCCAGCAGCCAAGATGGCACCACCGCCCGCTCACCCCTCCACTTT. This translates into CASSQDGTTARSPLHF.

The chain joins TRBV20-1 to TRBJ2-5; D not certain. This CDR3 comprises 15 residues. The germline V gene has CDR1 DFQATT and CDR2 SNEGSKA (reference sequence). Trimming removed 3 bases from V and 2 bases from J, with 16 bases in between. Here the CDR3 DNA reads TGCAGTGCTAGTTTTTTCGGAGCCTGGCAAGAGACCCAGTACTTC. Its translation: CSASFFGAWQETQYF.

This chain links TRBV28 with TRBJ1-6, with D possibly matching TRBD1 (5 bases). The V gene lost 5 bases and the J gene lost 0 bases, with 11 bases spanning the gap. The germline V gene has CDR1 MDHEN and CDR2 SYDVKM. The CDR3 totals 16 residues. The DNA for the CDR3 is TGTGCCAGCAGTGCGGACATGAGCTCCTATAATTCACCCCTCCACTTT. Protein: CASSADMSSYNSPLHF.

The sample holds many counts of this clone. The chain links TRBV6-4 to TRBJ2-7, with a possible D match to TRBD1 (6 bases). CDR1 MRHNA and CDR2 SNTAGT come from the germline V gene. Trimming pared 0 bases from V and 3 bases from J, leaving 12 bases between. There are 15 residues in the CDR3. This chain's CDR3 is CASSDSWTALYEQYV. The CDR3 nucleotides read TGTGCCAGCAGTGACTCCTGGACAGCCCTCTACGAGCAGTACGTC.

The chain combines TRBV7-9 with TRBJ2-3, with D possibly being TRBD1 (6 bases). The CDR3 extends over 14 amino acids. V lost 5 bases, J lost 2 bases, and 11 bases lay in between. Germline values: CDR1 SEHNR, CDR2 FQNEAQ (reference sequence). In nucleotides, the CDR3 is TGTGCCAGCAGCCCAGACAGGACCACAGATACGCAGTATTTT. It translates to CASSPDRTTDTQYF.